The 2 T cell receptor beta chains presented below share a single source sample, sequenced in a study of Ad26.COV2.S vaccination and SARS-CoV-2 variants. Only in-frame clones appear in the TCRdb table, and some are missing; sequencing was by immunoSEQ multiplex PCR. This sample has about 470,000 clones, with 90% found just once. Sample treatment: about 20 received Ad26.COV2.S at low or high dose, single or two shots; several received placebo; per-sample allocation not given. The samples were gathered on day 63 after the first injection of vaccine or placebo. The sequencing used peripheral blood, collected in a trial of Ad26.COV2.S vaccine versus placebo. The source is a person between 18 and 65 years old who received the Ad26.COV2.S COVID-19 vaccine or a placebo.

The rearrangement joins TRBV5-4 to TRBJ2-1; D is unclear. There are 14 residues in the CDR3. The germline V gene encodes CDR1 SGHNT and CDR2 YYREEE (reference sequence). Trimming cost V 2 bases and J 6 bases, with 12 bases left between them. This chain's CDR3 is CASSLYVSPNEQFF. The DNA for the CDR3 is TGTGCCAGCAGCTTATACGTCTCGCCCAATGAGCAGTTCTTC.

The genes are TRBV30 and TRBJ2-5, with a possible D match to TRBD1 (6 bases). Germline CDR1 is GTSNPN and CDR2 is SVGIG (reference sequence). The CDR3 runs 12 residues. The germline V and J ends were trimmed by 6 bases and 5 bases, with 13 bases remaining between them. CDR3 region: CACKTGPETQYF. For the CDR3, the DNA is TGTGCCTGCAAAACAGGGCCGGAGACCCAGTACTTC. The variable domain in full, completed from reference TRBV30 and TRBJ2-5, reads SQTIHQWPATLVQPVGSPLSLECTVEGTSNPNLYWYRQAAGRGLQLLFYSVGIGQISSEVPQNLSASRPQDRQFILSSKKLLLSDSGFYLCACKTGPETQYFGPGTRLLVL.